One T cell receptor beta chain is described in this entry. The germline CDR1 and CDR2 sequences are SGHNT and YENEEA. This CDR3 contains 18 residues. V lost 0 bases and J lost 7; bases outside the gene matches: 11. This specimen belongs to a study of blood T cell repertoires in COVID-19. Method: immunoSEQ multiplex PCR; TCRdb's copy keeps in-frame clones and lacks some. The table records 200,000 to 300,000 clones, 88% of them present only once. This clonotype originated in a middle-aged woman who had recovered from COVID-19. Sequencing input: peripheral blood. J is TRBJ2-2 and V is TRBV11-3; 10 bases align to TRBD2. CDR3 bases: TGTGCCAGCAGCTTAGATCGCCCCCTAGCGGGAGCGGTCGGGGAGCTGTTTTTT. The encoded protein is CASSLDRPLAGAVGELFF.